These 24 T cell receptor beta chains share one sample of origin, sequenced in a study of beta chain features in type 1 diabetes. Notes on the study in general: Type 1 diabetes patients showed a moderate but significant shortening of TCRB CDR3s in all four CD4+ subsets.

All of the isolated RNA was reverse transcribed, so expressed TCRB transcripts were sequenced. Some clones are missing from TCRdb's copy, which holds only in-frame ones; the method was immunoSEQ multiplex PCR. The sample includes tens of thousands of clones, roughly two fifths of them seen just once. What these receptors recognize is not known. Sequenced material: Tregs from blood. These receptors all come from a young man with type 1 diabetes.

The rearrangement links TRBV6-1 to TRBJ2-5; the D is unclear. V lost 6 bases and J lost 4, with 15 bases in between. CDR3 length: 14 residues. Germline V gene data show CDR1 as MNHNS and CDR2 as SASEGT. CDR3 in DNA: TGTGCCAGCAGAAGGCCGAGCGAGGCAGAGACCCAGTACTTC. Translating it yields CASRRPSEAETQYF.

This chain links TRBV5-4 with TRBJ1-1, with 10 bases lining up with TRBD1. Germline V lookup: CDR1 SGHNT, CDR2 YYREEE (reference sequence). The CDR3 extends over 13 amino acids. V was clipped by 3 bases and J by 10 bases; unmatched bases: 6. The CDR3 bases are TGTGCCAGCAGCTCACCGGGACAGGGGATAGCTTTCTTT. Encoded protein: CASSSPGQGIAFF. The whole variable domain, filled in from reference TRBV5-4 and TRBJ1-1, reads ETGVTQSPTHLIKTRGQQVTLRCSSQSGHNTVSWYQQALGQGPQFIFQYYREEENGRGNFPPRFSGLQFPNYSSELNVNALELDDSALYLCASSSPGQGIAFFGQGTRLTVV.

The CDR3, as DNA: TGTGCCAGCAGTCCCACGGAGACTAGCGGGAGGCGGTGGTACTTC. Amino acids: CASSPTETSGRRWYF. The V gene is TRBV28, the J gene TRBJ2-4; TRBD2 matches 13 bases. The CDR3 runs 15 residues. The germline V gene encodes CDR1 MDHEN and CDR2 SYDVKM. Trimming at V came to 5 bases and at J to 15 bases, leaving 13 bases not matched to a gene.

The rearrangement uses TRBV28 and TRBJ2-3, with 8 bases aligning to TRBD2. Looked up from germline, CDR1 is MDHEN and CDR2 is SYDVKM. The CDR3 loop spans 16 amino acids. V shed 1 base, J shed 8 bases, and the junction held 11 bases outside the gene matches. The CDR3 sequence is CASSLYRTSNFGTQYF. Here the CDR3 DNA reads TGTGCCAGCAGTTTATATAGGACTAGCAATTTTGGTACGCAGTATTTT.

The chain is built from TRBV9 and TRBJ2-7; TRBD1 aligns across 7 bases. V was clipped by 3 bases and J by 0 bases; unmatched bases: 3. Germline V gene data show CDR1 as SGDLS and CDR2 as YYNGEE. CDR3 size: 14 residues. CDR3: CASSATGYSYEQYF. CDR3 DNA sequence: TGTGCCAGCAGCGCGACAGGGTACTCCTACGAGCAGTACTTC. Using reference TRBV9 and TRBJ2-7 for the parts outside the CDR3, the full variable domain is DSGVTQTPKHLITATGQRVTLRCSPRSGDLSVYWYQQSLDQGLQFLIQYYNGEERAKGNILERFSAQQFPDLHSELNLSSLELGDSALYFCASSATGYSYEQYFGPGTRLTVT.

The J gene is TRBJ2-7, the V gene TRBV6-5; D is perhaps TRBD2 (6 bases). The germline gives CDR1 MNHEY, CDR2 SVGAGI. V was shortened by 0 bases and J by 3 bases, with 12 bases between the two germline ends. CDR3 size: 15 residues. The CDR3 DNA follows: TGTGCCAGCAGTTACTCGGAGGGGTCAAACTACGAGCAGTACTTC. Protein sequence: CASSYSEGSNYEQYF.

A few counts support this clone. The CDR3 protein is CASSPGLAGSWETQYF. In nucleotides, the CDR3 is TGTGCCAGCAGCCCCGGGCTAGCGGGCAGTTGGGAGACCCAGTACTTC. The rearrangement links TRBV7-2 to TRBJ2-5; 8 positions match TRBD2. With V trimmed by 5 bases and J by 5 bases, 13 bases remained unmatched. The CDR3 is 16 amino acids. The germline V gene has CDR1 SGHTA and CDR2 FQGNSA. The whole variable domain, remainder taken from reference TRBV7-2 and TRBJ2-5, is GAGVSQSPSNKVTEKGKDVELRCDPISGHTALYWYRQSLGQGLEFLIYFQGNSAPDKSGLPSDRFSAERTGGSVSTLTIQRTQQEDSAVYLCASSPGLAGSWETQYFGPGTRLLVL.

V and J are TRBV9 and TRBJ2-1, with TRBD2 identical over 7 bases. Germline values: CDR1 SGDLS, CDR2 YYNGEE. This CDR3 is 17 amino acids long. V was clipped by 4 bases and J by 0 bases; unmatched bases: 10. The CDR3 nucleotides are TGTGCCAGCAGCCCTCTCCCCGGGGGGAGCTCCTACAATGAGCAGTTCTTC. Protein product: CASSPLPGGSSYNEQFF.

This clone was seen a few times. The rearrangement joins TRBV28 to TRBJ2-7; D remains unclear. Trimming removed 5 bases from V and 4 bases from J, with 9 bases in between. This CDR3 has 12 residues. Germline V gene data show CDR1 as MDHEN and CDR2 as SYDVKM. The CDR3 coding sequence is TGTGCCAGCAGTGTTTCTCGGTACGAGCAGTACTTC. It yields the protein CASSVSRYEQYF.

CDR3 sequence reads: CASRLLTGGTEAFF. DNA for the CDR3: TGTGCCAGCAGGCTATTGACAGGGGGCACTGAAGCTTTCTTT. V usage is TRBV6-1 and J usage is TRBJ1-1; 9 bases align to TRBD1. The CDR3 totals 14 residues. Trimming cost V 6 bases and J 4 bases; bases outside gene matches: 6. The germline V gene has CDR1 MNHNS and CDR2 SASEGT.

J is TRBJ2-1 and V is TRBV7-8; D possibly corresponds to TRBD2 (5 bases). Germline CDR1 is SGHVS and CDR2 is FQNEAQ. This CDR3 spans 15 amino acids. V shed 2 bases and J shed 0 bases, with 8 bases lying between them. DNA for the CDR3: TGTGCCAGCAGCTTACCCGGGGTCTCCTACAATGAGCAGTTCTTC. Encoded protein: CASSLPGVSYNEQFF.

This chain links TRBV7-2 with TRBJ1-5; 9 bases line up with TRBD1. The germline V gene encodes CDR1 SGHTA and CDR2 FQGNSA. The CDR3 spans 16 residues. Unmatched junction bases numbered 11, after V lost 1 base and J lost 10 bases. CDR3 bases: TGTGCCAGCAGCTTAGGAGGGGGGACTACAGGGGGCCCCCAGCATTTT. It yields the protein CASSLGGGTTGGPQHF.

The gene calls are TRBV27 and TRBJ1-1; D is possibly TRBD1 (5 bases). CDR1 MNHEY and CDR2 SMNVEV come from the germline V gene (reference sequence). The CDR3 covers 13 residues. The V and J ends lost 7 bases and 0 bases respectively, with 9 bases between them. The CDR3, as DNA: TGTGCCAGCATGTCACAGGTGAACACTGAAGCTTTCTTT. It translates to CASMSQVNTEAFF.

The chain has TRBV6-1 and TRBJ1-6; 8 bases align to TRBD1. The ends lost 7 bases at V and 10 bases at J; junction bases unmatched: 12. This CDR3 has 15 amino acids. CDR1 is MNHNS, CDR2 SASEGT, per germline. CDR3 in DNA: TGTGCCAGCAATCCCGGACAGGGTTTAGGCTCACCCCTCCACTTT. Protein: CASNPGQGLGSPLHF.

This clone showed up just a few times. CDR3 DNA: TGTGCCAGCAGCTCCCGGACGGGAGGGCCGTATGAGCAGTTCTTC. Its translation is CASSSRTGGPYEQFF. The gene calls are TRBV7-9 and TRBJ2-1; 8 bases map to TRBD2. Looked up from germline, CDR1 is SEHNR and CDR2 is FQNEAQ (reference sequence). V lost 4 bases, J lost 8 bases, and 10 bases stayed unmatched. The CDR3 runs to 15 residues.

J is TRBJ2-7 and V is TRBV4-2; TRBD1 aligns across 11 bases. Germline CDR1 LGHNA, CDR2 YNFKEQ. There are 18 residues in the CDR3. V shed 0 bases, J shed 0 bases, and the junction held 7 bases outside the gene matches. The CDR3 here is CASSQDQGTGGFSYEQYF. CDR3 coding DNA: TGTGCCAGCAGCCAAGATCAAGGGACAGGGGGTTTCTCCTACGAGCAGTACTTC.

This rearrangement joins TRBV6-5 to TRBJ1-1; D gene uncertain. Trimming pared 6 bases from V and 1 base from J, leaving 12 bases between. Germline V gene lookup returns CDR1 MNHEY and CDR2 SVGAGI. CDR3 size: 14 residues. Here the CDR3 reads CASRSGGSNTEAFF. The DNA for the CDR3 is TGTGCCAGCAGGTCCGGCGGGTCGAACACTGAAGCTTTCTTT.

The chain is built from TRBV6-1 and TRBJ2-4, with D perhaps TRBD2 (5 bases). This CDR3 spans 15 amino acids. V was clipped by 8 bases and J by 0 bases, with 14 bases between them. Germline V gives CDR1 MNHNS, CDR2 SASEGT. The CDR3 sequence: CASGNSGLAKNIQYF. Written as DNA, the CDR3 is TGTGCCAGCGGTAACAGCGGCCTAGCCAAAAACATTCAGTACTTC.

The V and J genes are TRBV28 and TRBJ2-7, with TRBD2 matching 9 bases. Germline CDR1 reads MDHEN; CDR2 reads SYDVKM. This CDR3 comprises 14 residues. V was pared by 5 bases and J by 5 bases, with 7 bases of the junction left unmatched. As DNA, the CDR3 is TGTGCCAGCAGTAGGGGCGGGAGGGCGCACGAGCAGTACTTC. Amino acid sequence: CASSRGGRAHEQYF.

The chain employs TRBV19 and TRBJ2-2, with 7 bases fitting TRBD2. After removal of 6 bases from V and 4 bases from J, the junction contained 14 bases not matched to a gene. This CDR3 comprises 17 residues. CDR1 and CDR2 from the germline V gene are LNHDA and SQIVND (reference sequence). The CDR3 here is CASSSLRGRAATGELFF. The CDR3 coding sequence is TGTGCCAGTAGCTCCTTGCGAGGGAGGGCCGCCACCGGGGAGCTGTTTTTT.

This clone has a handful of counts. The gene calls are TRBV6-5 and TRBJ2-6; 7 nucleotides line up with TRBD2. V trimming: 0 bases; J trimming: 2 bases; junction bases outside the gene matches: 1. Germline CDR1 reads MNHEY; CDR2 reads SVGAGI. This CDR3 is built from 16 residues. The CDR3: CASSYSGGTGANVLTF. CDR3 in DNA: TGTGCCAGCAGTTACTCGGGAGGGACTGGGGCCAACGTCCTGACTTTC.

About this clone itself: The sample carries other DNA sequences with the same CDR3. CDR3 nucleotides: TGCAGCCCCCCTTCAGCGGGAGAGTCCTACGAGCAGTACTTC. Translation: CSPPSAGESYEQYF. The chain is built from TRBV29-1 and TRBJ2-7, with TRBD2 identical over 8 bases. Trimming removed 8 bases from V and 1 base from J; junction bases left unmatched: 10. CDR3 length: 14 residues. Per the germline V gene, CDR1 is SQVTM and CDR2 is ANQGSEA.

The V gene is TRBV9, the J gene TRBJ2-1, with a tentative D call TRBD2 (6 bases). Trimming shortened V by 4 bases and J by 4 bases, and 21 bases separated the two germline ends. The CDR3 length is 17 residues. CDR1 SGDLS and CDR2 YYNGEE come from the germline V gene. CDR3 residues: CASSSTPPGTPYNEQFF. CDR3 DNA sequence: TGTGCCAGCAGCTCTACACCTCCCGGGACTCCTTACAATGAGCAGTTCTTC.

The CDR3 loop is CASSVGQVTGELFF. The CDR3 DNA reads TGTGCCAGCAGTGTAGGACAGGTCACCGGGGAGCTGTTTTTT. V usage is TRBV2 and J usage is TRBJ2-2, with TRBD1 identical over 7 bases. Germline CDR1 is SNHLY and CDR2 is FYNNEI. V was pared by 4 bases and J by 4 bases, with 3 bases of the junction left unmatched. This CDR3 has 14 amino acids.